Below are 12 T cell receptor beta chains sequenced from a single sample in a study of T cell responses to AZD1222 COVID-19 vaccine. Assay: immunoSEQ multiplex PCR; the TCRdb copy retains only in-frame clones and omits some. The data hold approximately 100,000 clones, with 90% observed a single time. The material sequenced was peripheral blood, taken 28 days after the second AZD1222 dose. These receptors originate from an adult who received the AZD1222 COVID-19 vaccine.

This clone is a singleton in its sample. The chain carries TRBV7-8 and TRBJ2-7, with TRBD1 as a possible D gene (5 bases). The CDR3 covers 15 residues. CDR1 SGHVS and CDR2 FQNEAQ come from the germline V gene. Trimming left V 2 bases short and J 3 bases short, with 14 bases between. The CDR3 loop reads CASSLPGEQGYEQYF. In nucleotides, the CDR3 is TGTGCCAGCAGCTTACCAGGAGAGCAGGGCTACGAGCAGTACTTC.

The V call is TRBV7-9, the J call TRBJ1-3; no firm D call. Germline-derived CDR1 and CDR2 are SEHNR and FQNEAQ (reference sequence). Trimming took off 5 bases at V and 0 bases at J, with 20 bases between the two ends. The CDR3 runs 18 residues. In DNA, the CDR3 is TGTGCCAGCAGCGGCGAGGCGTTGGGATCGAGCTCTGGAAACACCATATATTTT. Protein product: CASSGEALGSSSGNTIYF.

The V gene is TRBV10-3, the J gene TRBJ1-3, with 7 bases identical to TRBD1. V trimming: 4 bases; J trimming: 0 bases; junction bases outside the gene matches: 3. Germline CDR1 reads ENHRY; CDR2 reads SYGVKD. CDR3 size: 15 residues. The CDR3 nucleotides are TGTGCCATCAGTGTCACAGGGGACTCTGGAAACACCATATATTTT. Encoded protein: CAISVTGDSGNTIYF.

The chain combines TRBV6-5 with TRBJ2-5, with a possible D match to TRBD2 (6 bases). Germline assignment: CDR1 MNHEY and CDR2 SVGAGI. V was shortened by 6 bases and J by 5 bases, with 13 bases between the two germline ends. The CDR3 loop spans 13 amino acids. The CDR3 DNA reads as TGTGCCAGCAGAACGGGGGTTTATGAGACCCAGTACTTC. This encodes CASRTGVYETQYF.

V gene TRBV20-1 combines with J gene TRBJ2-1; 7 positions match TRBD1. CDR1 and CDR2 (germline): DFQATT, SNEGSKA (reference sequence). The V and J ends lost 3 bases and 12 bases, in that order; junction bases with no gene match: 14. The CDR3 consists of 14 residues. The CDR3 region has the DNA TGCAGTGCTAGTGACAGGGTAAATAACGTTATGCAGTTCTTC. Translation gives CSASDRVNNVMQFF.

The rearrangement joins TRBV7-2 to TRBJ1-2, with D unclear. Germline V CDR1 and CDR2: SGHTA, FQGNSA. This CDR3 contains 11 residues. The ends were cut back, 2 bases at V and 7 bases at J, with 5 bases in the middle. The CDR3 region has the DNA TGTGCCAGCAGCTTATCCAGTGGCTACACCTTC. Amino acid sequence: CASSLSSGYTF.

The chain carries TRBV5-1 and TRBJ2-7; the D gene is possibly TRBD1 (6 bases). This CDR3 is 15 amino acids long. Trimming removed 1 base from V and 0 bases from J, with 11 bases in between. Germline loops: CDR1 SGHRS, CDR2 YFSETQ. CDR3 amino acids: CASSLTGIPSYEQYF. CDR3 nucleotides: TGCGCCAGCAGCTTGACAGGGATCCCCTCCTACGAGCAGTACTTC.

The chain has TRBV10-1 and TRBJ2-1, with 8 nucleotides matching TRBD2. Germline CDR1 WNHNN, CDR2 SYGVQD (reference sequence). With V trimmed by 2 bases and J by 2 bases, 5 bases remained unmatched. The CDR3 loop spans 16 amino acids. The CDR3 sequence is CASSERAGGPYNEQFF. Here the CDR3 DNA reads TGCGCCAGCAGTGAGCGGGCGGGGGGCCCCTACAATGAGCAGTTCTTC.

For the CDR3, the DNA is TGTGCCTCCACTGGGAGCGGGTACAATCAGCCCCAGCATTTT. This translates into CASTGSGYNQPQHF. The V call is TRBV28, the J call TRBJ1-5; no clear D. Between the trimmed V and J ends, which lost 11 bases and 3 bases, there was a span of 17 bases. The CDR3 loop spans 14 amino acids. CDR1 and CDR2 from the germline V gene are MDHEN and SYDVKM.

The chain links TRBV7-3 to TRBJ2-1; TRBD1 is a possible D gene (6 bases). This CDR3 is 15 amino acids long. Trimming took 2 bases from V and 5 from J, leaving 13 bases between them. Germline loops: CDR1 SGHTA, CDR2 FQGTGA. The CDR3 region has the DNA TGTGCCAGCAGCTTATCACAGGGTAAGCACAATGAGCAGTTCTTC. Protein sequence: CASSLSQGKHNEQFF. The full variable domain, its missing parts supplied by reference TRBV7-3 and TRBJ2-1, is GAGVSQTPSNKVTEKGKYVELRCDPISGHTALYWYRQSLGQGPEFLIYFQGTGAADDSGLPNDRFFAVRPEGSVSTLKIQRTERGDSAVYLCASSLSQGKHNEQFFGPGTRLTVL.

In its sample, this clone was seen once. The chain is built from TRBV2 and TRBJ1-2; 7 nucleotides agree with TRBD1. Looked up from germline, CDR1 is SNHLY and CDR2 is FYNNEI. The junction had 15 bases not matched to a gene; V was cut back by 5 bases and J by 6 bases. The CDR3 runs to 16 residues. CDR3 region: CASSPPLRDSVDGYTF. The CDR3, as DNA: TGTGCCAGCAGTCCCCCGCTCCGGGACAGTGTTGATGGCTACACCTTC.

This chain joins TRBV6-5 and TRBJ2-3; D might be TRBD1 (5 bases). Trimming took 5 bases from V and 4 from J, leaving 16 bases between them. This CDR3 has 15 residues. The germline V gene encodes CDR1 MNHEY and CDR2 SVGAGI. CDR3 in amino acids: CASSPDAGNADTQYF. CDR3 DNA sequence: TGTGCCAGCAGTCCCGACGCAGGGAACGCAGATACGCAGTATTTT.